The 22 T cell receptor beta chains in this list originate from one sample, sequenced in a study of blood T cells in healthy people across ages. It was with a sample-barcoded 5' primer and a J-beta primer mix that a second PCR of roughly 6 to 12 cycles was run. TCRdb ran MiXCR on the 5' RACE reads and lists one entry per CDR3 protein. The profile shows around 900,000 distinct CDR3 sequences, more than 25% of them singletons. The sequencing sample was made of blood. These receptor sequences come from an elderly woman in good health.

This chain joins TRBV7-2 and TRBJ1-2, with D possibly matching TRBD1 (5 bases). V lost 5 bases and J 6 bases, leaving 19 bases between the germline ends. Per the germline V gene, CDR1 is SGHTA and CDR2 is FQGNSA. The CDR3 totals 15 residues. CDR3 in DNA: TGTGCCAGCAGCCTCCGGGACGGAGGCTTCGATGGCTACACCTTC. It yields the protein CASSLRDGGFDGYTF.

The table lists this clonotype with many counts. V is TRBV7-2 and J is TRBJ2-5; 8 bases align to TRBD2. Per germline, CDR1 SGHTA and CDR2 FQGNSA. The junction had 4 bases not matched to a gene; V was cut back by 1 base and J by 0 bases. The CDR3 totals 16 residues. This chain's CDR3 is CASSLGRAGDQETQYF. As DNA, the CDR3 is TGTGCCAGCAGCTTAGGGCGAGCGGGGGACCAAGAGACCCAGTACTTC.

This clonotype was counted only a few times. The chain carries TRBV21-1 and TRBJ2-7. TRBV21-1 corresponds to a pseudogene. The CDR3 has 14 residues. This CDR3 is CASSTRHLHYEQYF. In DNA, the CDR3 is TGTGCCAGCAGCACGAGACACCTTCACTACGAGCAGTACTTC.

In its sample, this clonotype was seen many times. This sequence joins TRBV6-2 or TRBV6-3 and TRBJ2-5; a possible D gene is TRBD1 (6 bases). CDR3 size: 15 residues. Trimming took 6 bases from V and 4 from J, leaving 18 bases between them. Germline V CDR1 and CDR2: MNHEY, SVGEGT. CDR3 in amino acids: CASSQVGASGETQYF. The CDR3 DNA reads TGTGCCAGCAGCCAGGTGGGGGCAAGTGGAGAGACCCAGTACTTC.

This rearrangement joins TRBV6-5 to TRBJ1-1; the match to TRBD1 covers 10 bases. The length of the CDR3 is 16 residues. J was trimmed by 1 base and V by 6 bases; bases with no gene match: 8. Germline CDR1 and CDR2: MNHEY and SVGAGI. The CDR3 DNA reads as TGTGCCAGCAGCCCCGGGACAGGGGAAGCGAACACTGAAGCTTTCTTT. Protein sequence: CASSPGTGEANTEAFF.

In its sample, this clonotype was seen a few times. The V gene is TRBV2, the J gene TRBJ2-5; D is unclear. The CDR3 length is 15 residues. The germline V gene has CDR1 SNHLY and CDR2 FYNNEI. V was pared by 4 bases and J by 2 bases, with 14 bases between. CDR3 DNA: TGTGCCAGCAGTGGGCAAGCGAGGAATCAAGAGACCCAGTACTTC. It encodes CASSGQARNQETQYF. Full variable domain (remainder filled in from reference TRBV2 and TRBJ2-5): EPEVTQTPSHQVTQMGQEVILRCVPISNHLYFYWYRQILGQKVEFLVSFYNNEISEKSEIFDDQFSVERPDGSNFTLKIRSTKLEDSAMYFCASSGQARNQETQYFGPGTRLLVL.

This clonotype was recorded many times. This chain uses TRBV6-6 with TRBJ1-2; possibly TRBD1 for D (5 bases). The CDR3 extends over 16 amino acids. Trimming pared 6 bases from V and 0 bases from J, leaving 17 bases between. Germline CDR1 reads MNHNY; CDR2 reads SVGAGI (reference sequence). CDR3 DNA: TGTGCCAGCAGAAGCGGACACACCCCTTCTAACTATGGCTACACCTTC. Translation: CASRSGHTPSNYGYTF.

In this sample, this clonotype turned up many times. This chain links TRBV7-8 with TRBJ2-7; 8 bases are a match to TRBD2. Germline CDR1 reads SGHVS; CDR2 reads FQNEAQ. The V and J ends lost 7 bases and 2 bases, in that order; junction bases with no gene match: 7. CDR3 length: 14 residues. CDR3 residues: CASTRGGGPYEQYF. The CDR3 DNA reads TGTGCCAGCACCCGGGGGGGTGGCCCCTACGAGCAGTACTTC.

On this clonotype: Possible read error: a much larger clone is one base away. The CDR3 is CASSHVQGLYNEQFF. In DNA form, the CDR3 reads TGTGCCAGCAGCCACGTACAGGGTCTGTACAATGAGCAGTTCTTC. This chain uses TRBV7-9 with TRBJ2-1; perhaps TRBD1 as D (6 bases). Deletions cut 5 bases from V and 4 bases from J, with 15 bases between. The germline CDR1 and CDR2 sequences are SEHNR and FQNEAQ (reference sequence). This CDR3 has 15 amino acids.

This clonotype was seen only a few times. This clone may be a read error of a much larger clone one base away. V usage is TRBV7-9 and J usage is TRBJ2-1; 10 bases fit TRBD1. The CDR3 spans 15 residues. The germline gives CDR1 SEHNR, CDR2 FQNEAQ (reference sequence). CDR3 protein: CTSSFKGTGDNEQFF. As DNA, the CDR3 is TGTACCAGCAGCTTTAAGGGGACAGGGGACAATGAGCAGTTCTTC.

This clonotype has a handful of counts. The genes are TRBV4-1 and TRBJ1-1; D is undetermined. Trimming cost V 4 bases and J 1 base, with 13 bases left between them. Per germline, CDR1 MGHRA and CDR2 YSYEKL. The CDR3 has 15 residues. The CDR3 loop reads CASSPVAPENTEAFF. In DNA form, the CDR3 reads TGCGCCAGCAGCCCCGTCGCACCAGAGAACACTGAAGCTTTCTTT.

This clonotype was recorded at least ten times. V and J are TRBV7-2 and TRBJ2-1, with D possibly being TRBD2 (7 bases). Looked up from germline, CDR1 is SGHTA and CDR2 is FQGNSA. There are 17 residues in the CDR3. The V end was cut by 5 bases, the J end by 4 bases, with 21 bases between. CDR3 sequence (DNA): TGTGCCAGCAGCCCCGTAGCTGGCGGGGGCCGTTACAATGAGCAGTTCTTC. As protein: CASSPVAGGGRYNEQFF.

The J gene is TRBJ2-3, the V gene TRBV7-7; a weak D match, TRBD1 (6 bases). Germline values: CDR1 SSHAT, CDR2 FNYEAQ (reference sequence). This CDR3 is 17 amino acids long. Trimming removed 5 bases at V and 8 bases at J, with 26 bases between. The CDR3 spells CASSQGVLGAVSPTQYF. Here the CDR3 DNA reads TGTGCCAGCAGCCAAGGTGTGTTGGGGGCCGTCAGCCCTACGCAGTATTTT.

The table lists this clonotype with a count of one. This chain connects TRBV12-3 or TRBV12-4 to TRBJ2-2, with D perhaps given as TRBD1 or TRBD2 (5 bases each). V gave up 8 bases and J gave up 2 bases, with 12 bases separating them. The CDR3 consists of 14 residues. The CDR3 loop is CASSGTDNTGELFF. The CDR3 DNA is TGTGCCAGCTCCGGGACGGATAACACCGGGGAGCTGTTTTTT.

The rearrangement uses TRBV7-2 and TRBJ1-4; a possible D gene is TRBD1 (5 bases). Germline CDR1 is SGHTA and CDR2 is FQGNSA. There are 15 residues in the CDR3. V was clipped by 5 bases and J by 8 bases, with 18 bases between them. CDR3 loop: CASSASGLPVEKLFF. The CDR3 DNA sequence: TGTGCCAGCAGCGCATCGGGACTCCCAGTGGAAAAACTGTTTTTT.

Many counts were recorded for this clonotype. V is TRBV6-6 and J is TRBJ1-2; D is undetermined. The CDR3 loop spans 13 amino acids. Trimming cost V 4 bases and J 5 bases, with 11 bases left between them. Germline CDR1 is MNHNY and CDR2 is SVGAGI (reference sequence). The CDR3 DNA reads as TGTGCCAGCAGTTTCCGAATCTTATATGGCTACACCTTC. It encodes CASSFRILYGYTF.

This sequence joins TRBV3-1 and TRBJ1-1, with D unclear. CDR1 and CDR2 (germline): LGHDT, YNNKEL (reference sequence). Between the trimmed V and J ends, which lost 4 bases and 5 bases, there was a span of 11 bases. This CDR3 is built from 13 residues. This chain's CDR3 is CASSRSLGTEAFF. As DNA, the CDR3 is TGTGCCAGCAGCCGGTCCCTCGGGACTGAAGCTTTCTTT.

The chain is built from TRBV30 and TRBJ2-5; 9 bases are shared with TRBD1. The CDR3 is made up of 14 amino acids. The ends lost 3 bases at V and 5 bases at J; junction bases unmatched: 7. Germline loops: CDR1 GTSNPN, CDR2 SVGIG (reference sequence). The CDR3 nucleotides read TGTGCCTGGAGCTCCGGGACAGGGAGGGAGACCCAGTACTTC. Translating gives CAWSSGTGRETQYF. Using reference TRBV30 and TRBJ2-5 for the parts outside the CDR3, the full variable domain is SQTIHQWPATLVQPVGSPLSLECTVEGTSNPNLYWYRQAAGRGLQLLFYSVGIGQISSEVPQNLSASRPQDRQFILSSKKLLLSDSGFYLCAWSSGTGRETQYFGPGTRLLVL.

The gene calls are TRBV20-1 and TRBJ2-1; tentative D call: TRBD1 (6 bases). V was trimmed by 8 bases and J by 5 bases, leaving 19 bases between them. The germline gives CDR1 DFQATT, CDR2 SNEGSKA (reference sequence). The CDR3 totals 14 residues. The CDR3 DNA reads TGCAGTCCCCTCCGAGGGGGTAACCACAATGAGCAGTTCTTC. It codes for CSPLRGGNHNEQFF.

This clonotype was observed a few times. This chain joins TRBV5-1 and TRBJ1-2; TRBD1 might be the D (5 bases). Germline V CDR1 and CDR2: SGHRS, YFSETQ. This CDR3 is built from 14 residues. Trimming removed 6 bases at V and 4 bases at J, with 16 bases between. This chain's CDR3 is CASTPSLGGYGYTF. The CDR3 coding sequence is TGCGCCAGCACCCCATCTTTGGGGGGCTATGGCTACACCTTC.

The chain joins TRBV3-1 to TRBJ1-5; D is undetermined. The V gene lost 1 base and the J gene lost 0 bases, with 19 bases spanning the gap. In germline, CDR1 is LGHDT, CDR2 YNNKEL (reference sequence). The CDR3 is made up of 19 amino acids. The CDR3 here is CASSQAEQTFPYSNQPQHF. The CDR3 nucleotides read TGTGCCAGCAGCCAAGCCGAACAAACGTTCCCTTATAGCAATCAGCCCCAGCATTTT.

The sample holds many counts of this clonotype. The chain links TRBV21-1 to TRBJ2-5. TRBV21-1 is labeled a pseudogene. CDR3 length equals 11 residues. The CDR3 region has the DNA TGTGCCAGCCCATTCCAAGAGACCCAGTACTTC. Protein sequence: CASPFQETQYF.